This TCR beta chain was sequenced during a study of OX40 agonist ivuxolimab in advanced cancers. Study conclusions and caveats: No determination was made of the antigen specificity of the expanded peripheral T cells. Partial responders treated at 0.1-3.0 mg/kg exhibited clonal expansion among the lowest measured. Mean expanded clone counts were higher in CD8+ than CD4+ T cells.

The CDR3 totals 13 residues. V shed 1 base and J shed 5 bases, with 9 bases lying between them. Germline V gene lookup returns CDR1 SGHDT and CDR2 YYEEEE. Using immunoSEQ multiplex PCR, the repertoire was profiled, and TCRdb retains in-frame clones only, with some absent. The sample yields some 62,000 clones, roughly 90% seen once. Note on this clone: Antigen: not known.

The origin of this receptor is an adult with an advanced solid tumor such as melanoma, head and neck, liver or kidney cancer. J is TRBJ2-5 and V is TRBV5-6; D not certain. The specimen was CD4+ or CD8+ T cells sorted from blood, collected in a trial of the OX40 agonist ivuxolimab. The CDR3 sequence: CASSLPPGETQYF. The DNA of the CDR3 is TGTGCCAGCAGCTTGCCGCCCGGGGAGACCCAGTACTTC.